This T cell receptor (beta chain) was captured in a study of blood T cell repertoires in COVID-19. In the study overall: Samples came from the United States, Italy and Spain, spanning acute and convalescent COVID-19. PBMCs, B-cell-depleted T cells, or T cells provided the cDNA or gDNA that made up the material.

In the source study's methods: Amplification from reference gene primers served as the basis for estimated nucleated cell counts. TCRdb's table, derived via immunoSEQ multiplex PCR, lists solely in-frame clones and lacks some. V and J calls and clone size follow that table, whereas D and trimming were derived from the DNA. Of some 40,000 clones detected, roughly 88% appear once; the ten largest clones hold 30% to 35%. Between the trimmed V and J ends, which lost 4 bases and 1 base, there was a span of 10 bases. Germline V gives CDR1 GTSNPN, CDR2 SVGIG (reference sequence). The CDR3 totals 13 residues.

The sequenced sample was peripheral blood. The rearrangement links TRBV30 to TRBJ1-1; possible D gene TRBD1, 6 bases. This TCR was sampled from an elderly woman with acute or convalescent COVID-19. The CDR3 bases are TGTGCCTGGATCAGGGGTGCGAACACTGAAGCTTTCTTT. Translating it yields CAWIRGANTEAFF.